This T cell receptor beta chain is drawn from a study of blood T cell repertoires in COVID-19. Libraries were prepared by immunoSEQ multiplex PCR; TCRdb keeps only in-frame clonotypes and omits some of them. The data contain 200,000 to 300,000 clones, around nine tenths of them seen just once; the ten biggest clones take up around 4%. This TCR was recovered from a woman younger than 45 who had recovered from COVID-19. What was sequenced was PBMCs or T cells enriched from blood (not recorded which).

For the CDR3, the DNA is TGTGCCAGCAGTTACTCGAACAGGGGTCGCACTGAAGCTTTCTTT. This gives the protein CASSYSNRGRTEAFF. The V call is TRBV6-6, the J call TRBJ1-1; 7 nucleotides line up with TRBD1. Germline lookup yields CDR1 MNHNY and CDR2 SVGAGI (reference sequence). V trimming: 0 bases; J trimming: 4 bases; junction bases outside the gene matches: 5. CDR3 length: 15 amino acids.